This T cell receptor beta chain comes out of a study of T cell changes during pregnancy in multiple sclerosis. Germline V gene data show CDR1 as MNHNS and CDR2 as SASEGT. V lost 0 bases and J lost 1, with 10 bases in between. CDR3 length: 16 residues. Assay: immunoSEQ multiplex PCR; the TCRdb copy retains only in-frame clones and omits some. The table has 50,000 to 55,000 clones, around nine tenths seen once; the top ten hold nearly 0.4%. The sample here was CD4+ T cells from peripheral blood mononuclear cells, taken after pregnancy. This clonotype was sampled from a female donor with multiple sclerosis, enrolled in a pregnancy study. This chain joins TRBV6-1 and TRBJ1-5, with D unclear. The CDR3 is CASSEALSGSNQPQHF. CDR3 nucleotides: TGTGCCAGCAGTGAAGCGCTCTCGGGAAGCAATCAGCCCCAGCATTTT.